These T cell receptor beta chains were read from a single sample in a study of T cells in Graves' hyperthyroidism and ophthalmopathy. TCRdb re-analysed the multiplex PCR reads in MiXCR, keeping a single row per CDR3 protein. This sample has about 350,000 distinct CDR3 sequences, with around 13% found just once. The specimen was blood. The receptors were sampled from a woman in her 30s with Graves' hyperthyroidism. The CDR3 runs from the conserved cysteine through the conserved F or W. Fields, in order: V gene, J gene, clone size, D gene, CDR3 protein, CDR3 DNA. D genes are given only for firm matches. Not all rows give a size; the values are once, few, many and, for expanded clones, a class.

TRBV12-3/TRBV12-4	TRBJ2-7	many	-	CASSLSETYEQYF	TGTGCCAGCAGTTTATCCGAAACCTACGAGCAGTACTTC
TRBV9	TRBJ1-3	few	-	CASSYAQDSYSGNTIYF	TGTGCCAGCAGCTACGCCCAGGACAGCTACTCTGGAAACACCATATATTTT
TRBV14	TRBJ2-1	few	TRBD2	CASSQDELGTSGSMSRDEQFF	TGTGCCAGCAGCCAAGATGAGTTGGGGACTAGCGGGAGTATGTCTCGGGATGAGCAGTTCTTC
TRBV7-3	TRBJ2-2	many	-	CASSYSPDSYVTGELFF	TGTGCCAGCAGCTATAGTCCGGATAGTTATGTCACCGGGGAGCTGTTTTTT
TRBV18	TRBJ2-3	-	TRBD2	CASLTLAGEKPDTQYF	TGTGCCAGCTTGACACTAGCGGGAGAGAAACCGGATACGCAGTATTTT
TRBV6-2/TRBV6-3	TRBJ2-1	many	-	CASTLGREQFF	TGTGCCAGCACCCTCGGTCGCGAGCAGTTCTTC
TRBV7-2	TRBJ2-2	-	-	CASSQRVALTGELFF	TGTGCCAGCAGCCAGAGGGTCGCGCTCACCGGGGAGCTGTTTTTT
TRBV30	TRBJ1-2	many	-	CAWSGSYGYTF	TGTGCCTGGTCCGGCAGTTATGGCTACACCTTC
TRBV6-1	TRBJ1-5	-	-	CASSFSRGGGNQPQHF	TGTGCCAGCAGTTTTTCCAGGGGAGGAGGCAATCAGCCCCAGCATTTT
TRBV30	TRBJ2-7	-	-	CAWSGQLPYAQYF	TGTGCCTGGAGTGGACAGCTCCCCTACGCGCAGTACTTC
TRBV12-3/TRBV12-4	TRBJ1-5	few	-	CASSRVEGPQHF	TGTGCCAGCAGTCGGGTAGAGGGGCCCCAGCATTTT
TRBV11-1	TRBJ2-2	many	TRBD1	CASSLGTGANTGELFF	TGTGCCAGCAGCTTGGGGACAGGGGCGAACACCGGGGAGCTGTTTTTT
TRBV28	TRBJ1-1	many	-	CASSRATTEAFF	TGTGCCAGCAGCCGCGCCACCACTGAAGCTTTCTTT
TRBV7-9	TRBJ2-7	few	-	CASSLAGEVSYEQYF	TGTGCCAGCAGCTTAGCCGGTGAGGTATCCTACGAGCAGTACTTC
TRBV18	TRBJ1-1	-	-	CASSPFQATDTEAFF	TGTGCCAGCTCACCCTTTCAGGCAACCGACACTGAAGCTTTCTTT
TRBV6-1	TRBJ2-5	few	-	CASSEREVETQYF	TGTGCCAGCAGTGAAAGGGAGGTGGAGACCCAGTACTTC
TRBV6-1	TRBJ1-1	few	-	CASSAMGRAEAFF	TGTGCCAGCAGTGCAATGGGGCGGGCTGAAGCTTTCTTT
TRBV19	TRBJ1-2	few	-	CASSIAAGSYGYTF	TGTGCCAGTAGTATAGCCGCCGGGAGCTATGGCTACACCTTC
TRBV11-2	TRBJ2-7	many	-	CASSLPYRVDQGEQYF	TGTGCCAGCAGCTTACCGTACAGGGTCGACCAAGGAGAGCAGTACTTC
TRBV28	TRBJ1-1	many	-	CASSLFPRTWKDQTYTEAFF	TGTGCCAGCAGTTTATTTCCCCGGACCTGGAAAGACCAGACGTACACTGAAGCTTTCTTT
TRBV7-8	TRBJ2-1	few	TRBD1	CATAGQGYNEQSF	TGTGCAACCGCCGGACAGGGATACAATGAGCAGTCCTTC
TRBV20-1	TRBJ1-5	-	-	CSARPPRVASNQPQHF	TGCAGTGCTAGACCCCCCAGGGTCGCGAGCAATCAGCCCCAGCATTTT
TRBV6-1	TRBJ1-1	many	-	CALSNPGTGEAFF	TGTGCCCTCTCTAACCCCGGGACCGGTGAAGCTTTCTTT
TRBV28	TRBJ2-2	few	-	CASSSPQAGEFGELFF	TGTGCCAGCAGTTCCCCCCAGGCGGGTGAATTCGGGGAGCTGTTTTTT
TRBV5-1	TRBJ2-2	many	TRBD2	CASSLVTSGRSSTGELFF	TGCGCCAGCAGCTTGGTCACTAGCGGGAGATCCAGCACCGGGGAGCTGTTTTTT
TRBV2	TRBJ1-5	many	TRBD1	CASSGGTGALFNQPQHF	TGTGCCAGCAGTGGGGGGACAGGGGCCTTATTCAATCAGCCCCAGCATTTT
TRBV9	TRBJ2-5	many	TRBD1	CASSGGQGQETQYF	TGTGCCAGCAGCGGAGGACAGGGGCAAGAGACCCAGTACTTC
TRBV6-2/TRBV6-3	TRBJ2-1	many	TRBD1	CASRPGQVLNEQFF	TGTGCCAGCAGGCCGGGACAGGTCCTCAATGAGCAGTTCTTC
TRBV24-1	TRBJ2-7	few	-	CATGQNSYEQYF	TGTGCCACCGGACAGAATAGCTACGAGCAGTACTTC
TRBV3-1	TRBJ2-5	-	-	CASSQGLPHETQYF	TGTGCCAGCAGCCAAGGACTGCCCCATGAGACCCAGTACTTC
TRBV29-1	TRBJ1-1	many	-	CSVVTNTEAFF	TGCAGCGTCGTAACGAACACTGAAGCTTTCTTT
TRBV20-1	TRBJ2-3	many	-	CSARGERSTDTQYF	TGCAGTGCTAGAGGCGAGCGGAGCACAGATACGCAGTATTTT
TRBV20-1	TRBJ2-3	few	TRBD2	CSAGLGGSTDTQYF	TGCAGTGCGGGTCTGGGGGGGAGCACAGATACGCAGTATTTT
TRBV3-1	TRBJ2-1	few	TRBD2	CASSHSAGVSYNEQFF	TGTGCCAGCAGCCACTCAGCGGGAGTTTCCTACAATGAGCAGTTCTTC
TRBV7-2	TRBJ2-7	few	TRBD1	CASSLGYGTGDSEQYF	TGTGCCAGCAGCTTAGGTTACGGGACAGGGGACTCCGAGCAGTACTTC
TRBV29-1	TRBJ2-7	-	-	CSVDTTSSYGQYF	TGCAGCGTTGATACGACTAGTAGCTACGGGCAGTACTTC
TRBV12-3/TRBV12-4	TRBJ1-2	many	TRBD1	CASSPARQGTDYGYTF	TGTGCCAGCAGCCCCGCCCGACAGGGTACAGACTATGGCTACACCTTC
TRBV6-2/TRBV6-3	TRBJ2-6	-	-	CASSYRARLTGANVLTF	TGTGCCAGCAGTTACAGGGCGCGCCTCACTGGGGCCAACGTCCTGACTTTC
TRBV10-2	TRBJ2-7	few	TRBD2	CASSQIAGYEQYF	TGCGCCAGCAGTCAAATAGCGGGCTACGAGCAGTACTTC
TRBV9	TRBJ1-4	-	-	CASSPEGGGQNEKLFF	TGTGCCAGCAGCCCAGAGGGTGGAGGGCAAAATGAAAAACTGTTTTTT
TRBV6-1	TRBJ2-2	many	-	CASSVQGTTGELFF	TGTGCCAGCAGTGTTCAGGGTACCACCGGGGAGCTGTTTTTT
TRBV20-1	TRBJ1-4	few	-	CIQQAGEKLFF	TGCATTCAACAGGCGGGTGAAAAACTGTTTTTT
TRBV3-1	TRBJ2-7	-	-	CASSQVGGRVEQYF	TGTGCCAGCAGCCAAGTGGGGGGGCGCGTCGAGCAGTACTTC
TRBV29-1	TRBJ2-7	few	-	CSVEDPGQGQNAYEQYF	TGCAGCGTTGAAGATCCGGGGCAGGGGCAGAACGCCTACGAGCAGTACTTC
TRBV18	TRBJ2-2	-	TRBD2	CASSSTAGGPGELFF	TGTGCCAGCTCATCCACGGCGGGAGGCCCCGGGGAGCTGTTTTTT
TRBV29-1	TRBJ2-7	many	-	CSVGKGYEQYF	TGCAGCGTCGGTAAGGGGTACGAGCAGTACTTC
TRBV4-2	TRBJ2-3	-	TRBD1	CASSQRGRGQAITDTQYF	TGTGCCAGCAGCCAAAGAGGACGGGGACAGGCCATAACAGATACGCAGTATTTT
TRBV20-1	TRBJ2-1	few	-	CSARRRGSNEQFF	TGCAGTGCTAGACGCCGAGGTTCCAATGAGCAGTTCTTC
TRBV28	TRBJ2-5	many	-	CASRPRGGRGETQYF	TGTGCCAGCAGGCCGCGGGGAGGCCGTGGGGAGACCCAGTACTTC
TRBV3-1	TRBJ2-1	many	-	CASSQGGTAGQFF	TGTGCCAGCAGCCAAGGCGGTACAGCGGGGCAGTTCTTC
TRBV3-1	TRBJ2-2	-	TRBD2	CASSRSGLATFTGELFF	TGTGCCAGCAGCCGCTCGGGACTAGCGACTTTCACCGGGGAGCTGTTTTTT
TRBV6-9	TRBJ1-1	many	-	CASSYSVETEAFF	TGTGCCAGCAGTTATTCGGTTGAAACTGAAGCTTTCTTT
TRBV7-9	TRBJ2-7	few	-	CASSLAPADEQYF	TGTGCCAGCAGCTTAGCCCCCGCAGACGAGCAGTACTTC
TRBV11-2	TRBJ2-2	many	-	CASSLGWNTGELFF	TGTGCCAGCAGCTTAGGATGGAACACCGGGGAGCTGTTTTTT